The entry below gives a single T cell receptor (beta chain) sequence along with its context. Antigen unknown. This CDR3 comprises 17 residues. V trimming: 1 base; J trimming: 1 base; junction bases outside the gene matches: 7. The V gene's germline CDR1 is SGHRS and CDR2 YFSETQ. The data were obtained in a study of identical twins. The study, taken as a whole, reports: Twin pairs had excess sharing that was weaker in beta out-of-frame sequences.

Using its own MiXCR run on the 5' RACE reads, TCRdb lists one record per CDR3 protein. The table has 400,000 to 650,000 distinct CDR3 sequences, 20% to 25% seen once. The same sample was also studied in work on T cells expressing NK-cell markers. From that study: Of the CD8+ T cell pool in roughly six donors, about 1.0-8% was accounted for by dominant NKG2C+ clonotypes.

The genes are TRBV5-1 and TRBJ2-3, with 9 bases matching TRBD2. The sequence was collected from a woman aged 18-35 years in good health. The sequenced sample consisted of CD4+ T cells sorted from blood. CDR3 DNA: TGCGCCAGCAGCTTGAGCGGGGGGACCTATCGCACAGATACGCAGTATTTT. Translating it yields CASSLSGGTYRTDTQYF.